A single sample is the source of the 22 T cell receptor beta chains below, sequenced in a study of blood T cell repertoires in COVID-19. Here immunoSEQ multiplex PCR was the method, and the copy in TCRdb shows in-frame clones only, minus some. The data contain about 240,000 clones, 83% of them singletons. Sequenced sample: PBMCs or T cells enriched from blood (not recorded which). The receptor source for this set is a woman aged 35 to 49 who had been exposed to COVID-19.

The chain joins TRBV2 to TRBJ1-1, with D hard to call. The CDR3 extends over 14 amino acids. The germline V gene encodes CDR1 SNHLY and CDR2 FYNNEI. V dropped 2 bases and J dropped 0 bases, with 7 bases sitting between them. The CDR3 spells CASSETALNTEAFF. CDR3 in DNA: TGTGCCAGCAGTGAAACAGCCTTGAACACTGAAGCTTTCTTT. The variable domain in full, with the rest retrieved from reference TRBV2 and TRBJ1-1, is EPEVTQTPSHQVTQMGQEVILRCVPISNHLYFYWYRQILGQKVEFLVSFYNNEISEKSEIFDDQFSVERPDGSNFTLKIRSTKLEDSAMYFCASSETALNTEAFFGQGTRLTVV.

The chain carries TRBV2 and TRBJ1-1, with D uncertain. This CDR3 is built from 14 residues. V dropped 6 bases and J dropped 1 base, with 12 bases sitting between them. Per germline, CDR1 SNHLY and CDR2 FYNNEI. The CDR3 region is CASSNKRWNTEAFF. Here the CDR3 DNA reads TGTGCCAGCAGCAACAAGCGCTGGAACACTGAAGCTTTCTTT.

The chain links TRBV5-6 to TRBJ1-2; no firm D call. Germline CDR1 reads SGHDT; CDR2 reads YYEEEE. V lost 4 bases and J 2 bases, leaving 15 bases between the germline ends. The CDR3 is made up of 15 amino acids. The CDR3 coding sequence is TGTGCCAGCAGCCTGCCGGGTGGCCTGAACTATGGCTACACCTTC. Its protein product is CASSLPGGLNYGYTF.

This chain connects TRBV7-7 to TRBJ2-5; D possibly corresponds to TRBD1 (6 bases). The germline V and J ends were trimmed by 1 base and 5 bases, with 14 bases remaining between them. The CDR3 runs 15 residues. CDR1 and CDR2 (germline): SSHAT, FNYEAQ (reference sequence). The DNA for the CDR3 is TGTGCCAGCAGCTTAGTGACAGGACCCTGGGAGACCCAGTACTTC. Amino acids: CASSLVTGPWETQYF.

The CDR3 nucleotides read TGTGCCAGCAGTTACTCGCTAGCGGGGGGTCAAGAGACCCAGTACTTC. Translation gives CASSYSLAGGQETQYF. The rearrangement joins TRBV6-5 to TRBJ2-5, with 11 bases lining up with TRBD2. The CDR3 contains 16 residues. CDR1 and CDR2 (germline): MNHEY, SVGAGI. The V and J ends lost 0 bases and 2 bases, in that order; junction bases with no gene match: 2.

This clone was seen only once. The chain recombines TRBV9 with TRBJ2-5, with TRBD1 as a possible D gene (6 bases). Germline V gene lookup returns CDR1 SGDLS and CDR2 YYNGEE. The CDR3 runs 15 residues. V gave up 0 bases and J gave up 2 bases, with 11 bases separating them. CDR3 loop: CASSVAPGTQETQYF. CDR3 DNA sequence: TGTGCCAGCAGCGTAGCCCCCGGGACACAAGAGACCCAGTACTTC.

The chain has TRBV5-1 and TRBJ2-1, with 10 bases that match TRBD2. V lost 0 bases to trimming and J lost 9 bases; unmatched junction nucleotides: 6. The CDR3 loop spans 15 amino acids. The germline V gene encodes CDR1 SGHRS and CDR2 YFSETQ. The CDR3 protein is CASSLDIAGGGEQFF. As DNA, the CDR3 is TGCGCCAGCAGCTTGGACATAGCGGGGGGCGGTGAGCAGTTCTTC.

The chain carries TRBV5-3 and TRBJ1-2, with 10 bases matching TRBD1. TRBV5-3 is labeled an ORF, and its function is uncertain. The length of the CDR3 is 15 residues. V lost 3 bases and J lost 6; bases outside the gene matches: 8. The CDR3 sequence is CARSSTDRGLDGYTF. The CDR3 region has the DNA TGTGCCAGAAGCTCTACCGACAGGGGGCTAGATGGCTACACCTTC.

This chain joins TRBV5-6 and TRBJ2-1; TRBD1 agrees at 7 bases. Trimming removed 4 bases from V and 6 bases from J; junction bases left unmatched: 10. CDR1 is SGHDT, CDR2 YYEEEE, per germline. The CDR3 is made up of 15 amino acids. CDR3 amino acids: CASSNRDRGRNEQFF. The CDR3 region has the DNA TGTGCCAGCAGCAACCGGGACAGAGGACGCAATGAGCAGTTCTTC.

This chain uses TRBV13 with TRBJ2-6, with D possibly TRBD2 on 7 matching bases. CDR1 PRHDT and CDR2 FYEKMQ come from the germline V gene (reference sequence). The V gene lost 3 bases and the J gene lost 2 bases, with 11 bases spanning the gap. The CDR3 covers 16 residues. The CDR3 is CASSFQGGAGANVLTF. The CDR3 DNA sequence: TGTGCCAGCAGCTTCCAAGGGGGGGCTGGGGCCAACGTCCTGACTTTC.

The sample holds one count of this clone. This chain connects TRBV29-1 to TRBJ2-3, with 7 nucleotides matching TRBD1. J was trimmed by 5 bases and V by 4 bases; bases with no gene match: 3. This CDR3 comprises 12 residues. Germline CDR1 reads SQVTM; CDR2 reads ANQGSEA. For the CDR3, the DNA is TGCAGCGTTGGAAACAGGGGAGATACGCAGTATTTT. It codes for CSVGNRGDTQYF.

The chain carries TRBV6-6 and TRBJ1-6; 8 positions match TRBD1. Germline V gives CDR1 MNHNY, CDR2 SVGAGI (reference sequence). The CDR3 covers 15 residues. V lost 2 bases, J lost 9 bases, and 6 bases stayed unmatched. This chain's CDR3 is CASSYGQGARSPLHF. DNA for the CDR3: TGTGCCAGCAGTTACGGGCAGGGGGCGCGTTCACCCCTCCACTTT.

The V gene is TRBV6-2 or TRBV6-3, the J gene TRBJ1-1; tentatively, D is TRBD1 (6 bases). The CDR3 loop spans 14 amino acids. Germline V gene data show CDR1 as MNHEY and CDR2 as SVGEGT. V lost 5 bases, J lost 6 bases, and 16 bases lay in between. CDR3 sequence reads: CASSPTGNRPEAFF. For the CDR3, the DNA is TGTGCCAGCAGTCCCACAGGGAACAGGCCTGAAGCTTTCTTT.

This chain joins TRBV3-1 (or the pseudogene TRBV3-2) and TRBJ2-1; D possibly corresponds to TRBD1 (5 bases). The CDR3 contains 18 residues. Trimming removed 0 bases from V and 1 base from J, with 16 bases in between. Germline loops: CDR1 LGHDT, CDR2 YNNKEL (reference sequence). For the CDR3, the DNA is TGTGCCAGCAGCCAAGATCCCGTCAGGGTACGATCCTACAATGAGCAGTTCTTC. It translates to CASSQDPVRVRSYNEQFF.

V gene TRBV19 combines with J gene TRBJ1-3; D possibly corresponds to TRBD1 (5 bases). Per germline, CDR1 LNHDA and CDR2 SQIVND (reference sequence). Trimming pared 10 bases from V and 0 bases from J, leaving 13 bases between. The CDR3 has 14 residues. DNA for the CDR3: TGTGCCATTCAGGGCGGCGGCTCTGGAAACACCATATATTTT. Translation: CAIQGGGSGNTIYF.

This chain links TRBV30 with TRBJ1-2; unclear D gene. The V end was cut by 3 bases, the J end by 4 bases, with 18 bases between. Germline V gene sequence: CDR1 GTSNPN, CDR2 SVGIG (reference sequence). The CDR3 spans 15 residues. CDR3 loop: CAWSGIQRRAYGYTF. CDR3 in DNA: TGTGCCTGGAGCGGAATCCAGAGGAGGGCCTATGGCTACACCTTC.

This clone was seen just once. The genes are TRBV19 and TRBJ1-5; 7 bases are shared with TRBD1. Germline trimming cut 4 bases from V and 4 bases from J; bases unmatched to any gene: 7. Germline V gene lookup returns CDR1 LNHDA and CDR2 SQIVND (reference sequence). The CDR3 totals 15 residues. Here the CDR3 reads CASSTLNRGNQPQHF. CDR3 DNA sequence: TGTGCCAGTAGTACCCTAAACAGGGGAAATCAGCCCCAGCATTTT.

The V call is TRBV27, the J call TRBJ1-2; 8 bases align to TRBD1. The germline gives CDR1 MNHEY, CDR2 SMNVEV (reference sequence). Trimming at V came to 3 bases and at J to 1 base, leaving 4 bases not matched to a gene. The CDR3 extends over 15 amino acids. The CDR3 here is CASSFLGQGNYGYTF. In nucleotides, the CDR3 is TGTGCCAGCAGTTTCCTAGGACAGGGTAACTATGGCTACACCTTC.

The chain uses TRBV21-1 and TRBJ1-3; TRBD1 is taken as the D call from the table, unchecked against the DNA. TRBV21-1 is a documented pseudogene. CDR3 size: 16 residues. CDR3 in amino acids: CASSKSGRGRGNTIYF. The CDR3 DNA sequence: TGTGCCAGCAGCAAAAGTGGCAGGGGGCGAGGAAACACCATATATTTT.

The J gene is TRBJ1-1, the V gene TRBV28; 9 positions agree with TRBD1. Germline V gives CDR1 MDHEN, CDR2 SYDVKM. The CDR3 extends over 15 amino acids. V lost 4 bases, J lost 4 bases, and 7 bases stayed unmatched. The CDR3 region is CASSSGTGSGTEAFF. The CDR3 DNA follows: TGTGCCAGCAGTTCGGGGACAGGGTCTGGCACTGAAGCTTTCTTT. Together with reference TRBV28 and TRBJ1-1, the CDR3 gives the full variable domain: DVKVTQSSRYLVKRTGEKVFLECVQDMDHENMFWYRQDPGLGLRLIYFSYDVKMKEKGDIPEGYSVSREKKERFSLILESASTNQTSMYLCASSSGTGSGTEAFFGQGTRLTVV.

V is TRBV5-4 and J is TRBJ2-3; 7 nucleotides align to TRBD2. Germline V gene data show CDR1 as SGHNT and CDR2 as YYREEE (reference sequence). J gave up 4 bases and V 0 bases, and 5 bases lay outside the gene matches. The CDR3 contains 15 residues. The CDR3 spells CASSLGGLSADTQYF. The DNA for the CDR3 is TGTGCCAGCAGCTTGGGGGGACTATCCGCAGATACGCAGTATTTT.

CDR3 bases: TGTGCTAGTGGTCCCCAGGGACACGGAAACACCATATATTTT. Protein sequence: CASGPQGHGNTIYF. The chain couples TRBV12-5 to TRBJ1-3; a weak D match, TRBD1 (6 bases). V gave up 5 bases and J gave up 4 bases, with 12 bases separating them. CDR1 and CDR2 from the germline V gene are LGHNT and FRNRAP. The CDR3 length is 14 residues.